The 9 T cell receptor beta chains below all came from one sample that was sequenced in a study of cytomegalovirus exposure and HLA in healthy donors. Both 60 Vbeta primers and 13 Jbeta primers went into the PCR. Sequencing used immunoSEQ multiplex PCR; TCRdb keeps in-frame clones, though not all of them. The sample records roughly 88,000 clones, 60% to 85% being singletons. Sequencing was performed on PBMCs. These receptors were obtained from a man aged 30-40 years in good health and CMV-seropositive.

This CDR3 reads CASSEAVAGGAFF. The CDR3 DNA reads as TGTGCCAGCAGTGAAGCGGTAGCAGGAGGCGCTTTCTTT. The chain employs TRBV2 and TRBJ1-1, with D unresolved. The CDR3 runs to 13 residues. Trimming cost V 0 bases and J 11 bases, with 13 bases left between them. Germline CDR1 and CDR2: SNHLY and FYNNEI.

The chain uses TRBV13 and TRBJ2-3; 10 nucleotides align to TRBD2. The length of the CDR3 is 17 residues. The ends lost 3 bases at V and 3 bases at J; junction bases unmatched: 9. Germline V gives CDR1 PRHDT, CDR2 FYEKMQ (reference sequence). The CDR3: CASSFLSGGKGTDTQYF. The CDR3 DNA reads TGTGCCAGCAGCTTCCTTAGCGGGGGGAAAGGAACAGATACGCAGTATTTT.

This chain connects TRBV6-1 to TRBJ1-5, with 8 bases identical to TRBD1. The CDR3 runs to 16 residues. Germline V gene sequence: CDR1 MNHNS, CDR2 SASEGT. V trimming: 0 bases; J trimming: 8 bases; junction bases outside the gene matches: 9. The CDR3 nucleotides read TGTGCCAGCAGTGAAGCTCAGGGGGCGGGGAGAGAGCCCCAGCATTTT. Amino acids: CASSEAQGAGREPQHF.

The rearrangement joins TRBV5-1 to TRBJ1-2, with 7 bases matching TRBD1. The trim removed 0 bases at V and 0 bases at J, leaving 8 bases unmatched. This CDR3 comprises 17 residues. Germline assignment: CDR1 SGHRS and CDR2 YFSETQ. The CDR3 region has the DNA TGCGCCAGCAGCTTGGCAACCAGAGGGACAGCTAACTATGGCTACACCTTC. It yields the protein CASSLATRGTANYGYTF.

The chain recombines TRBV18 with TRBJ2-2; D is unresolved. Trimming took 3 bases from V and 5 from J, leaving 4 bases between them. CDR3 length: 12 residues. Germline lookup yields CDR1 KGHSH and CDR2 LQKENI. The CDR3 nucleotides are TGTGCCAGCTCACCTGCGACCGGGGAGCTGTTTTTT. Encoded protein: CASSPATGELFF.

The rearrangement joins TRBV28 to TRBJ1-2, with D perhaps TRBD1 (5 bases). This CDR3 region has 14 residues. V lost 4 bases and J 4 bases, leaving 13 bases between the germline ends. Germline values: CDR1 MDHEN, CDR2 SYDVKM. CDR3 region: CASSSPGDSYGYTF. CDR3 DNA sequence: TGTGCCAGCAGTTCCCCCGGGGACTCCTATGGCTACACCTTC.

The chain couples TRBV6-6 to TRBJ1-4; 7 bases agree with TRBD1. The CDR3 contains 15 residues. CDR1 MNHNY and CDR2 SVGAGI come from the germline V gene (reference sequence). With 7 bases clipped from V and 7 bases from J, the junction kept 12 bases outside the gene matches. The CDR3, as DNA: TGTGCCAGCACCTTCAGGGGGGTTTCGGCTGAAAAACTGTTTTTT. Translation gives CASTFRGVSAEKLFF.

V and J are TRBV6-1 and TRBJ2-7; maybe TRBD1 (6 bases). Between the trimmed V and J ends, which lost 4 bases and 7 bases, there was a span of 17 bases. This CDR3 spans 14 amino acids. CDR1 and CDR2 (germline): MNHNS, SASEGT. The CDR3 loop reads CASSVRTGSWEQYV. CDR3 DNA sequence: TGTGCCAGCAGTGTACGAACAGGGTCGTGGGAGCAGTACGTC.

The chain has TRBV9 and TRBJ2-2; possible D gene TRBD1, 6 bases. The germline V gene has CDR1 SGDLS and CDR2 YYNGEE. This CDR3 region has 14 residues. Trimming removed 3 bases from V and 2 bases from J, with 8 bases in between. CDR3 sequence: CASSEGGNTGELFF. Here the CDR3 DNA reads TGTGCCAGCAGCGAAGGGGGAAACACCGGGGAGCTGTTTTTT.